Below are 28 T cell receptor beta chains sequenced from a single sample in a study of T cell responses to AZD1222 COVID-19 vaccine. Repertoires were generated with immunoSEQ multiplex PCR, while TCRdb's copy carries only in-frame clones and drops some. In the table there are approximately 110,000 clones, about nine tenths of which are singletons. Sequenced here: peripheral blood, sampled 28 days after the second AZD1222 dose. The receptor source for this set is an adult who received the AZD1222 COVID-19 vaccine.

The chain uses TRBV5-1 and TRBJ1-4; tentatively, D is TRBD1 (5 bases). The germline V gene has CDR1 SGHRS and CDR2 YFSETQ. Trimming took 2 bases from V and 8 from J, leaving 13 bases between them. This CDR3 has 14 residues. In nucleotides, the CDR3 is TGCGCCAGCAGCTTCTCGGGGGATCCAGAAAAACTGTTTTTT. Its protein product is CASSFSGDPEKLFF. The full variable domain, in which reference TRBV5-1 and TRBJ1-4 provide the parts outside the CDR3, is KAGVTQTPRYLIKTRGQQVTLSCSPISGHRSVSWYQQTPGQGLQFLFEYFSETQRNKGNFPGRFSGRQFSNSRSEMNVSTLELGDSALYLCASSFSGDPEKLFFGSGTQLSVL.

J is TRBJ1-1 and V is TRBV29-1, with 8 bases lining up with TRBD1. Looked up from germline, CDR1 is SQVTM and CDR2 is ANQGSEA. With 7 bases clipped from V and 5 bases from J, the junction kept 18 bases outside the gene matches. This CDR3 has 16 residues. This chain's CDR3 is CSASTGEFVMWTEAFF. For the CDR3, the DNA is TGCAGCGCTTCGACAGGGGAATTTGTTATGTGGACTGAAGCTTTCTTT.

The V and J genes are TRBV18 and TRBJ1-5; 8 nucleotides agree with TRBD1. V lost 1 base to trimming and J lost 6 bases; unmatched junction nucleotides: 5. Germline V gene data show CDR1 as KGHSH and CDR2 as LQKENI. The CDR3 is 15 residues long. The CDR3 nucleotides read TGTGCCAGCTCACCACGGACAGGGCGCGGTCAGCCCCAGCATTTT. This translates into CASSPRTGRGQPQHF.

This clone appeared once. The rearrangement links TRBV5-4 to TRBJ1-1; TRBD1 agrees at 9 bases. The J segment lost 1 base and the V segment lost 3 bases, leaving 1 base of the junction unmatched. Per germline, CDR1 SGHNT and CDR2 YYREEE (reference sequence). This CDR3 is 14 amino acids long. CDR3 in DNA: TGTGCCAGCAGCTCGGGACAGGGGAACACTGAAGCTTTCTTT. Translated, it gives CASSSGQGNTEAFF.

This clone has a single count. The chain carries TRBV27 and TRBJ2-3; D is unclear. The CDR3 is made up of 15 amino acids. Germline V gives CDR1 MNHEY, CDR2 SMNVEV (reference sequence). Trimming removed 3 bases from V and 2 bases from J, with 12 bases in between. CDR3 DNA sequence: TGTGCCAGCAGTTTCCACAACGGATACACAGATACGCAGTATTTT. The encoded protein is CASSFHNGYTDTQYF.

Note on this clone: The conserved phenylalanine or tryptophan is not found at the CDR3 terminus, so this likely reflects a read error. The DNA is left out, because the CDR3 cannot be placed on it with certainty; the CDR3 is given as TCRdb lists it. This sequence joins TRBV6-5 and TRBJ2-6; the D segment call TRBD2 is taken from the table without a DNA check. Inclusive of both ends, the CDR3 amounts to 12 amino acids. Germline V CDR1 and CDR2: MNHEY, SVGAGI. CDR3 sequence reads: CASPTLAGQGPL.

This clone is a singleton in its sample. This sequence joins TRBV7-2 and TRBJ2-3; 14 nucleotides match TRBD2. The CDR3 consists of 16 residues. The germline CDR1 and CDR2 sequences are SGHTA and FQGNSA. Germline trimming cut 3 bases from V and 3 bases from J; bases unmatched to any gene: 2. CDR3 protein: CASSLWTSGRTDTQYF. CDR3 in DNA: TGTGCCAGCAGCTTGTGGACTAGCGGGAGGACAGATACGCAGTATTTT.

This sequence joins TRBV7-2 and TRBJ1-2; tentative D call: TRBD1 (6 bases). This CDR3 has 15 amino acids. CDR1 and CDR2 (germline): SGHTA, FQGNSA. V was shortened by 5 bases and J by 8 bases, with 21 bases between the two germline ends. The CDR3 coding sequence is TGTGCCAGCAGCCTACGATACAGGGAACTCTACGGCTACACCTTC. Protein sequence: CASSLRYRELYGYTF.

V gene TRBV19 combines with J gene TRBJ2-3, with TRBD2 as a possible D gene (6 bases). Germline V CDR1 and CDR2: LNHDA, SQIVND (reference sequence). The CDR3 is 14 residues long. Deletions cut 3 bases from V and 2 bases from J, with 9 bases between. Here the CDR3 DNA reads TGTGCCAGTAGTATTCGCGGGAACACAGATACGCAGTATTTT. This codes for CASSIRGNTDTQYF.

The chain couples TRBV28 to TRBJ2-7, with D uncertain. The V end lost 5 bases, the J end lost 4 bases, and 9 bases lay between the germline ends. This CDR3 spans 12 amino acids. Germline loops: CDR1 MDHEN, CDR2 SYDVKM. Written as DNA, the CDR3 is TGTGCCAGCAGTCCCCCCGATTACGAGCAGTACTTC. Translating it yields CASSPPDYEQYF.

The chain has TRBV2 and TRBJ1-3; D remains unclear. The CDR3 sequence is 13 residues long. Germline assignment: CDR1 SNHLY and CDR2 FYNNEI. The V gene lost 7 bases and the J gene lost 0 bases, with 7 bases spanning the gap. CDR3 coding DNA: TGTGCCAGCATGGGGTTCTCTGGAAACACCATATATTTT. Encoded protein: CASMGFSGNTIYF. The variable domain in full, with the rest retrieved from reference TRBV2 and TRBJ1-3, is EPEVTQTPSHQVTQMGQEVILRCVPISNHLYFYWYRQILGQKVEFLVSFYNNEISEKSEIFDDQFSVERPDGSNFTLKIRSTKLEDSAMYFCASMGFSGNTIYFGEGSWLTVV.

V and J are TRBV3-1 (or the pseudogene TRBV3-2) and TRBJ2-1; 11 bases fit TRBD2. V gave up 6 bases and J gave up 7 bases; unmatched junction bases: 11. The CDR3 is made up of 16 amino acids. Germline V gene lookup returns CDR1 LGHDT and CDR2 YNNKEL (reference sequence). This CDR3 reads CASRHYRTSGFNEQFF. CDR3 nucleotide sequence: TGTGCCAGCAGACACTACAGGACTAGCGGGTTTAATGAGCAGTTCTTC.

The chain carries TRBV11-2 and TRBJ2-2, with D perhaps matching TRBD2 (6 bases). This CDR3 is built from 14 residues. Trimming removed 3 bases at V and 7 bases at J, with 12 bases between. CDR1 and CDR2 (germline): SGHAT, FQNNGV. CDR3 protein: CASSFTSTSGELFF. The CDR3 DNA reads TGTGCCAGCAGCTTCACCTCGACTAGCGGGGAGCTGTTTTTT.

The chain links TRBV18 to TRBJ1-2; a weak D match, TRBD1 (5 bases). The CDR3 totals 16 residues. Per the germline V gene, CDR1 is KGHSH and CDR2 is LQKENI. Trimming pared 1 base from V and 0 bases from J, leaving 12 bases between. The CDR3 DNA sequence: TGTGCCAGCTCACCACAGACAGCAGCTACTAACTATGGCTACACCTTC. It specifies CASSPQTAATNYGYTF.

The chain combines TRBV5-1 with TRBJ2-1; 8 nucleotides match TRBD2. V shed 4 bases, J shed 3 bases, and the junction held 6 bases outside the gene matches. The CDR3 extends over 15 amino acids. Per germline, CDR1 SGHRS and CDR2 YFSETQ. The CDR3 DNA reads as TGCGCCAGCAGCCCCGGGACTAGGAGCTACAATGAGCAGTTCTTC. Its translation is CASSPGTRSYNEQFF.

The V and J genes are TRBV14 and TRBJ1-1; the D is unclear. The CDR3 sequence is 14 residues long. Trimming pared 3 bases from V and 0 bases from J, leaving 8 bases between. The germline V gene encodes CDR1 SGHDN and CDR2 FVKESK. This CDR3 is CASSQSLMNTEAFF. The DNA for the CDR3 is TGTGCCAGCAGCCAGAGTCTCATGAACACTGAAGCTTTCTTT.

As concerns this clone: Other DNA sequences of this sample code for an identical CDR3. The chain links TRBV7-9 to TRBJ1-5; possibly TRBD1 for D (5 bases). Trimming stripped 5 bases from V and 3 bases from J, with 14 bases between. Germline CDR1 is SEHNR and CDR2 is FQNEAQ (reference sequence). CDR3 size: 15 residues. In nucleotides, the CDR3 is TGTGCCAGCAGCCTGGCGCAGGGCCCCAATCAGCCCCAGCATTTT. Amino acids: CASSLAQGPNQPQHF.

The V call is TRBV10-3, the J call TRBJ1-6; 9 nucleotides match TRBD1. The germline gives CDR1 ENHRY, CDR2 SYGVKD. Trimming removed 5 bases from V and 8 bases from J; junction bases left unmatched: 4. The CDR3 loop spans 14 amino acids. Here the CDR3 reads CAISKRDRDSPLHF. The CDR3 region has the DNA TGTGCCATCAGTAAGCGGGACAGGGATTCACCCCTCCACTTT.

The chain uses TRBV15 and TRBJ2-7, with D possibly matching TRBD2 (6 bases). Trimming took off 1 base at V and 6 bases at J, with 13 bases between the two ends. Germline V gene sequence: CDR1 LNHNV, CDR2 YYDKDF (reference sequence). This CDR3 contains 14 residues. DNA for the CDR3: TGTGCCACCAGCAGAGGGGGAGGTGTCGCCGAGCAGTACTTC. Translating gives CATSRGGGVAEQYF.

This clone appeared once. The J gene is TRBJ1-2, the V gene TRBV3-1 (or the pseudogene TRBV3-2); the D is unclear. This CDR3 has 13 residues. V was trimmed by 1 base and J by 7 bases, leaving 10 bases between them. Germline-derived CDR1 and CDR2 are LGHDT and YNNKEL (reference sequence). CDR3 nucleotide sequence: TGTGCCAGCAGCCAAGGGGTAGCGGGTGGCTACACCTTC. Translation gives CASSQGVAGGYTF.

This chain joins TRBV4-1 and TRBJ2-7, with D possibly being TRBD1 (5 bases). Germline V gene sequence: CDR1 MGHRA, CDR2 YSYEKL. Between the trimmed V and J ends, which lost 3 bases and 5 bases, there was a span of 11 bases. This CDR3 has 13 amino acids. The CDR3 nucleotides read TGCGCCAGCAGCCAGTTTTACAGGAACGAGCAGTACTTC. This sequence encodes CASSQFYRNEQYF.

This sequence joins TRBV5-1 and TRBJ2-5, with TRBD1 as a possible D gene (6 bases). The germline V gene encodes CDR1 SGHRS and CDR2 YFSETQ. The V end was cut by 4 bases, the J end by 5 bases, with 12 bases between. This CDR3 region has 13 residues. The chain's CDR3 is CASSQGSSETQYF. In DNA, the CDR3 is TGCGCCAGCAGCCAGGGGAGTTCGGAGACCCAGTACTTC.

The genes are TRBV7-8 and TRBJ1-4; no reliable D call. V was cut by 5 bases and J by 4 bases, with 14 bases left in between. Per germline, CDR1 SGHVS and CDR2 FQNEAQ. This CDR3 has 15 amino acids. Here the CDR3 reads CASSPGRLFNEKLFF. CDR3 coding DNA: TGTGCCAGCAGCCCTGGCAGGTTGTTTAATGAAAAACTGTTTTTT.

The V call is TRBV6-5, the J call TRBJ1-5; D might be TRBD1 (6 bases). Trimming removed 6 bases at V and 5 bases at J, with 17 bases between. The CDR3 totals 15 residues. Looked up from germline, CDR1 is MNHEY and CDR2 is SVGAGI. CDR3 DNA: TGTGCCAGCAGACAGGCCGACAGGTGGTATCAGCCCCAGCATTTT. Its translation is CASRQADRWYQPQHF.

CDR3 sequence: CASSFQGASYTEAFF. For the CDR3, the DNA is TGTGCCAGCAGTTTTCAGGGGGCGAGTTACACTGAAGCTTTCTTT. V and J are TRBV28 and TRBJ1-1, with 8 bases identical to TRBD1. Germline trimming cut 3 bases from V and 3 bases from J; bases unmatched to any gene: 6. Germline CDR1 reads MDHEN; CDR2 reads SYDVKM. This CDR3 comprises 15 residues.

This clone has only one observation. CDR3 in DNA: TGTGCCAGCACCCAAACGGCGTTTGATAATTCACCCCTCCACTTT. Translating it yields CASTQTAFDNSPLHF. The chain has TRBV7-9 and TRBJ1-6; D not resolved. The CDR3 loop spans 15 amino acids. The V gene lost 7 bases and the J gene lost 5 bases, with 15 bases spanning the gap. From germline, CDR1 is SEHNR and CDR2 FQNEAQ (reference sequence).

V usage is TRBV3-1 (or the pseudogene TRBV3-2) and J usage is TRBJ1-4; no firm D call. Germline assignment: CDR1 LGHDT and CDR2 YNNKEL (reference sequence). Trimming shortened V by 3 bases and J by 11 bases, and 10 bases separated the two germline ends. This CDR3 has 12 residues. The CDR3 DNA follows: TGTGCCAGCAGCCATGGAAGGGATAAACTGTTTTTT. It specifies CASSHGRDKLFF.

The chain joins TRBV5-4 to TRBJ1-1, with 11 bases that match TRBD1. Looked up from germline, CDR1 is SGHNT and CDR2 is YYREEE (reference sequence). This CDR3 region has 17 residues. V lost 4 bases and J lost 0; bases outside the gene matches: 8. The CDR3 sequence: CASSPGQGAQMNTEAFF. The CDR3 nucleotides are TGTGCCAGCAGCCCAGGACAGGGGGCGCAAATGAACACTGAAGCTTTCTTT. Using reference TRBV5-4 and TRBJ1-1 for the parts outside the CDR3, the full variable domain is ETGVTQSPTHLIKTRGQQVTLRCSSQSGHNTVSWYQQALGQGPQFIFQYYREEENGRGNFPPRFSGLQFPNYSSELNVNALELDDSALYLCASSPGQGAQMNTEAFFGQGTRLTVV.